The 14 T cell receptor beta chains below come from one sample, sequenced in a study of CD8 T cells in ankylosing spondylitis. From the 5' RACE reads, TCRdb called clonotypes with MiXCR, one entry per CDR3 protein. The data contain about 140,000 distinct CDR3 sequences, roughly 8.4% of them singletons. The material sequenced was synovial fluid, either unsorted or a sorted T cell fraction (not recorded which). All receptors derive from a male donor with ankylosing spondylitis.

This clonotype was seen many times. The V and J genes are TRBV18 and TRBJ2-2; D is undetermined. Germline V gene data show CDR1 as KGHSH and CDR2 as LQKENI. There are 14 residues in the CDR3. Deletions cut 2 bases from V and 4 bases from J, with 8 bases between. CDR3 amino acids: CASSPGVVTGELFF. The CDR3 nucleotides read TGTGCCAGCTCACCAGGGGTCGTCACCGGGGAGCTGTTTTTT.

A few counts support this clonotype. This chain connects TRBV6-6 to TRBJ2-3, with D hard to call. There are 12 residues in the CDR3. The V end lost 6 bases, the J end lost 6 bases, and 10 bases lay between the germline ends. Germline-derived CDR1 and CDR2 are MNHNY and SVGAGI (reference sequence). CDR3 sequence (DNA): TGTGCCAGCAGCTATACCGAGGATACGCAGTATTTT. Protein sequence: CASSYTEDTQYF.

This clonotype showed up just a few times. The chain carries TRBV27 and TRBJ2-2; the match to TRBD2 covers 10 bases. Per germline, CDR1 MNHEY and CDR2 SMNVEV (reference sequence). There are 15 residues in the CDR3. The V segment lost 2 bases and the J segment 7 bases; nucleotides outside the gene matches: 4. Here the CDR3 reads CASSLGLAGVGELFF. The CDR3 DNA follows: TGTGCCAGCAGTTTAGGGCTAGCGGGAGTCGGGGAGCTGTTTTTT.

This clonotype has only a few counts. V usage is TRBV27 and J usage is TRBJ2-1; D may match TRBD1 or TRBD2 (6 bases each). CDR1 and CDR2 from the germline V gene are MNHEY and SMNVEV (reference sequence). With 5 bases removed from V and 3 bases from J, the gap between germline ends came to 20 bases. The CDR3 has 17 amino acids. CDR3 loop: CASSLGPGANHYNEQFF. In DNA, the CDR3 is TGTGCCAGCAGTCTCGGGCCGGGGGCTAACCACTACAATGAGCAGTTCTTC.

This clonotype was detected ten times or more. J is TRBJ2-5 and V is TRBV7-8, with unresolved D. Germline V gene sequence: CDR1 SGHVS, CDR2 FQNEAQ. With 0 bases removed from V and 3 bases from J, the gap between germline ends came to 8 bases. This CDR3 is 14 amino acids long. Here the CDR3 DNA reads TGTGCCAGCAGCTTAGCGCGCGGAAAAGAGACCCAGTACTTC. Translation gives CASSLARGKETQYF. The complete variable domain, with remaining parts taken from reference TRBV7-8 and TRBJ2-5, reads GAGVSQSPRYKVAKRGQDVALRCDPISGHVSLFWYQQALGQGPEFLTYFQNEAQLDKSGLPSDRFFAERPEGSVSTLKIQRTQQEDSAVYLCASSLARGKETQYFGPGTRLLVL.

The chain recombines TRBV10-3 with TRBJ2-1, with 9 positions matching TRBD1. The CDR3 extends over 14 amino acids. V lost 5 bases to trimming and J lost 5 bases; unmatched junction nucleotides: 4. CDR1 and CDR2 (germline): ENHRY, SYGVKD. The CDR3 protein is CAISRDRDNNEQFF. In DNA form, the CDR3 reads TGTGCCATCAGTCGGGACAGGGACAACAATGAGCAGTTCTTC.

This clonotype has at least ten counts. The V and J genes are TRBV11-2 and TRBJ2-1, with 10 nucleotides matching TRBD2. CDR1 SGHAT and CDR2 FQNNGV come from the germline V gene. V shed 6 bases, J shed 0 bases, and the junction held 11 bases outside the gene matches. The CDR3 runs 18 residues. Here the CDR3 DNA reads TGTGCCAGCAGACCCCGGACTAGCGGTTCTCTCTCCTACAATGAGCAGTTCTTC. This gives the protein CASRPRTSGSLSYNEQFF.

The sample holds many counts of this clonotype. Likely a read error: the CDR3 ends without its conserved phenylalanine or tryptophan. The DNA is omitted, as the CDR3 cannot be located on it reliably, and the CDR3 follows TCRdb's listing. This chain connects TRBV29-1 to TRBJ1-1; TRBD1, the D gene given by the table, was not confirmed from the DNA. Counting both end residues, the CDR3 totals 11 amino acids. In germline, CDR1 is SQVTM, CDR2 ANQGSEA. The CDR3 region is CSVQRDRDYTE.

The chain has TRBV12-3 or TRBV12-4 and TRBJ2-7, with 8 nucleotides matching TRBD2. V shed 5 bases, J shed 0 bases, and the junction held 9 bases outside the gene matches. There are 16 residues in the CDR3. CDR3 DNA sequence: TGTGCCAGCAGTGTCCGCGGGGGGCTTAGCTCCTACGAGCAGTACTTC. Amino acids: CASSVRGGLSSYEQYF.

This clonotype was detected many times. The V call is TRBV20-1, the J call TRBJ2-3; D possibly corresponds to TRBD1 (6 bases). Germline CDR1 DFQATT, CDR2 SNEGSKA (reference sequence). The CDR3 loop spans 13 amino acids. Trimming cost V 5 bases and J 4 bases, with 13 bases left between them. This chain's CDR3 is CSASPGGADTQYF. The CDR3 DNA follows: TGCAGTGCTTCCCCTGGGGGCGCAGATACGCAGTATTTT.

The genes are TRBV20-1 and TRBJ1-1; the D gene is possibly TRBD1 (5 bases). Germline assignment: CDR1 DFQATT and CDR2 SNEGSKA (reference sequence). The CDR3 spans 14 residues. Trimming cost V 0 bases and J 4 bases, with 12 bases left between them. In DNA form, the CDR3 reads TGCAGTGCTAGAGATCAGGGTGCGGCCACTGAAGCTTTCTTT. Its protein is CSARDQGAATEAFF.

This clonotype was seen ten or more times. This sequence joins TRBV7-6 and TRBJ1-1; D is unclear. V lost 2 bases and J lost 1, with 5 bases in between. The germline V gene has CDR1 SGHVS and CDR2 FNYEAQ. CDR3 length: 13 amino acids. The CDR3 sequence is CASSLTQNTEAFF. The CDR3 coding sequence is TGTGCCAGCAGCTTAACACAGAACACTGAAGCTTTCTTT.

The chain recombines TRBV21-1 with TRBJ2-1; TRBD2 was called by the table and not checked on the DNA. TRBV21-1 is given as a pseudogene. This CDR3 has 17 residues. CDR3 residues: CASREGPKGLPDPEQFF. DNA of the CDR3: TGTGCCAGCAGGGAGGGGCCAAAAGGGCTCCCGGATCCTGAGCAGTTCTTC.

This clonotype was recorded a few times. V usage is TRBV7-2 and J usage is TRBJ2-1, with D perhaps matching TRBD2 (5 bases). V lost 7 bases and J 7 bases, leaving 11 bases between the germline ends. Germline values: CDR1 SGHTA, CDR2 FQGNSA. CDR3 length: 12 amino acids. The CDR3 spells CASKGGENEQFF. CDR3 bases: TGTGCCAGCAAAGGTGGGGAGAATGAGCAGTTCTTC.